What follows are 17 T cell receptor beta chains derived from one specimen sequenced in a study of T cell responses to AZD1222 COVID-19 vaccine. Libraries were prepared by immunoSEQ multiplex PCR; TCRdb keeps only in-frame clonotypes and omits some of them. This sample has 150,000 or so clones; approximately 91% occur once, and the top ten carry roughly 5.5%. The specimen was peripheral blood, collected on day 0 of AZD1222 vaccination. The source is an adult in good health.

This chain links TRBV7-9 with TRBJ1-1; D remains ambiguous. Trimming shortened V by 3 bases and J by 0 bases, and 8 bases separated the two germline ends. Germline CDR1 and CDR2: SEHNR and FQNEAQ (reference sequence). The CDR3 length is 14 residues. In nucleotides, the CDR3 is TGTGCCAGCAGCTTCGGCAGTTTGAACACTGAAGCTTTCTTT. Residues: CASSFGSLNTEAFF. The full variable domain, completed using reference TRBV7-9 and TRBJ1-1, is DTGVSQNPRHKITKRGQNVTFRCDPISEHNRLYWYRQTLGQGPEFLTYFQNEAQLEKSRLLSDRFSAERPKGSFSTLEIQRTEQGDSAMYLCASSFGSLNTEAFFGQGTRLTVV.

The chain is built from TRBV5-1 and TRBJ2-5; D unresolved. CDR1 and CDR2 (germline): SGHRS, YFSETQ. The CDR3 is made up of 14 amino acids. Trimming shortened V by 4 bases and J by 1 base, and 11 bases separated the two germline ends. The CDR3 region is CASSPRALQETQYF. Here the CDR3 DNA reads TGCGCCAGCAGCCCACGGGCCCTCCAAGAGACCCAGTACTTC.

This clone is medium-sized within its sample. This chain connects TRBV28 to TRBJ1-6; 7 nucleotides align to TRBD1. The CDR3 consists of 14 residues. V lost 3 bases, J lost 7 bases, and 3 bases stayed unmatched. CDR1 is MDHEN and CDR2 is SYDVKM in the germline V gene. CDR3 coding DNA: TGTGCCAGCAGTTTTGGGACAGAGAATTCACCCCTCCACTTT. This codes for CASSFGTENSPLHF.

This chain links TRBV28 with TRBJ1-1; D gene uncertain. CDR1 and CDR2 (germline): MDHEN, SYDVKM. CDR3 length equals 14 residues. The V gene lost 2 bases and the J gene lost 4 bases, with 11 bases spanning the gap. The CDR3 DNA sequence: TGTGCCAGCAGTTTACCTTCCGGAGGCACTGAAGCTTTCTTT. Its translation: CASSLPSGGTEAFF.

The V call is TRBV6-2 or TRBV6-3, the J call TRBJ2-7; D tentatively fits TRBD1 or TRBD2 (6 bases each). V was cut by 2 bases and J by 4 bases, with 12 bases left in between. The CDR3 runs 14 residues. Germline values: CDR1 MNHEY, CDR2 SVGEGT. This chain's CDR3 is CASSYMGGGYEQYF. The DNA of the CDR3 is TGTGCCAGCAGTTACATGGGGGGCGGTTACGAGCAGTACTTC.

The chain links TRBV13 to TRBJ1-2, with 8 bases matching TRBD1. CDR1 PRHDT and CDR2 FYEKMQ come from the germline V gene (reference sequence). CDR3 size: 12 residues. V gave up 9 bases and J gave up 6 bases; unmatched junction bases: 6. The CDR3 DNA sequence: TGTGCCAGTGGACAGGGACGCCATGGCTACACCTTC. It is translated as CASGQGRHGYTF.

The chain is built from TRBV30 and TRBJ1-1; D unresolved. Between the trimmed V and J ends, which lost 0 bases and 2 bases, there was a span of 4 bases. The CDR3 totals 12 residues. Germline values: CDR1 GTSNPN, CDR2 SVGIG (reference sequence). CDR3 DNA sequence: TGTGCCTGGAGTGTACGAAACACTGAAGCTTTCTTT. This translates into CAWSVRNTEAFF.

This chain joins TRBV6-1 and TRBJ2-6; unclear D gene. V was trimmed by 1 base and J by 0 bases, leaving 4 bases between them. Germline loops: CDR1 MNHNS, CDR2 SASEGT. This CDR3 comprises 15 residues. This CDR3 is CASSEEVSGANVLTF. DNA for the CDR3: TGTGCCAGCAGTGAAGAGGTCTCTGGGGCCAACGTCCTGACTTTC.

V usage is TRBV30 and J usage is TRBJ1-5, with D hard to call. V lost 0 bases and J lost 6, with 12 bases in between. Germline V gives CDR1 GTSNPN, CDR2 SVGIG (reference sequence). This CDR3 spans 14 amino acids. CDR3 in amino acids: CAWSVGGEVQPQHF. The CDR3 DNA follows: TGTGCCTGGAGTGTAGGAGGAGAGGTTCAGCCCCAGCATTTT.

The table lists this clone with a count of one. The chain has TRBV6-5 and TRBJ2-7; D gene ambiguous. Germline V gene sequence: CDR1 MNHEY, CDR2 SVGAGI. This CDR3 is built from 15 residues. V was pared by 8 bases and J by 5 bases, with 22 bases between. The CDR3 DNA reads as TGTGCCAGCGGACGTGGCAGGTCAGTAGTCCACGAGCAGTACTTC. It encodes CASGRGRSVVHEQYF.

V usage is TRBV4-3 and J usage is TRBJ1-1, with D possibly matching TRBD1 (5 bases). The V gene's germline CDR1 is LGHNA and CDR2 YSLEER. The CDR3 covers 15 residues. V gave up 2 bases and J gave up 1 base, with 11 bases separating them. The CDR3 protein is CASSQLTGGNTEAFF. DNA for the CDR3: TGCGCCAGCAGCCAACTAACAGGAGGGAACACTGAAGCTTTCTTT.

The chain uses TRBV19 and TRBJ1-4; D not resolved. Per germline, CDR1 LNHDA and CDR2 SQIVND (reference sequence). This CDR3 has 14 residues. Between the trimmed V and J ends, which lost 2 bases and 7 bases, there was a span of 11 bases. The CDR3 loop reads CASSISGRSEKLFF. CDR3 coding DNA: TGTGCCAGTAGTATATCGGGGAGAAGTGAAAAACTGTTTTTT.

The J gene is TRBJ2-7, the V gene TRBV6-2 or TRBV6-3, with 10 bases identical to TRBD2. The CDR3 consists of 14 residues. V lost 6 bases, J lost 3 bases, and 5 bases stayed unmatched. Germline CDR1 MNHEY, CDR2 SVGEGT. CDR3: CASSIRLAGYEQYF. The DNA of the CDR3 is TGTGCCAGCAGCATTCGACTAGCGGGCTACGAGCAGTACTTC.

The chain carries TRBV7-9 and TRBJ2-7; 7 positions agree with TRBD2. Trimming at V came to 0 bases and at J to 3 bases, leaving 5 bases not matched to a gene. CDR1 SEHNR and CDR2 FQNEAQ come from the germline V gene (reference sequence). The CDR3 covers 15 residues. DNA for the CDR3: TGTGCCAGCAGCTTAGCGGCTAGCGGCAGCTACGAGCAGTACTTC. Residues: CASSLAASGSYEQYF.

The J gene is TRBJ1-4, the V gene TRBV29-1; maybe TRBD1 (6 bases). Deletions cut 4 bases from V and 8 bases from J, with 11 bases between. This CDR3 is built from 12 residues. From germline, CDR1 is SQVTM and CDR2 ANQGSEA. This CDR3 is CSVGMGTEKLFF. As DNA, the CDR3 is TGCAGCGTTGGGATGGGGACAGAAAAACTGTTTTTT.

The rearrangement joins TRBV27 to TRBJ1-1, with D perhaps TRBD1 (5 bases). V was clipped by 2 bases and J by 6 bases, with 10 bases between them. The CDR3 spans 13 residues. Germline V gene lookup returns CDR1 MNHEY and CDR2 SMNVEV (reference sequence). The CDR3 reads CASSLSKGSEAFF. In DNA form, the CDR3 reads TGTGCCAGCAGTTTAAGTAAGGGGTCTGAAGCTTTCTTT.

The chain uses TRBV6-2 or TRBV6-3 and TRBJ1-2, with 10 bases lining up with TRBD1. After removal of 5 bases from V and 0 bases from J, the junction contained 9 bases not matched to a gene. The CDR3 runs to 17 residues. Germline V gene lookup returns CDR1 MNHEY and CDR2 SVGEGT. This CDR3 reads CASSSRDRGRANYGYTF. The CDR3, as DNA: TGTGCCAGCAGTAGCCGGGACAGGGGCCGAGCTAACTATGGCTACACCTTC.